This record concerns one T cell receptor beta chain sequence. The CDR3 runs 12 residues. Per germline, CDR1 SQVTM and CDR2 ANQGSEA. This sample is drawn from a study of blood T cells in healthy people across ages. A second roughly 6 to 12 cycle PCR used barcoded and J-beta primers. Via MiXCR, TCRdb re-called the 5' RACE reads, giving one row per CDR3 protein. The table has about 590,000 distinct CDR3 sequences, about 30% seen once. The TCR was taken from a woman older than 75 in good health. This chain uses TRBV29-1 with TRBJ2-4; 9 bases fit TRBD1. Matching the DNA end better, TRBJ2-5 makes the J call doubtful. Sequenced: blood. For the CDR3, the DNA is TGCAGCGTGGACGGACAGGGGGAGACCCAGTACTTC. Encoded protein: CSVDGQGETQYF.